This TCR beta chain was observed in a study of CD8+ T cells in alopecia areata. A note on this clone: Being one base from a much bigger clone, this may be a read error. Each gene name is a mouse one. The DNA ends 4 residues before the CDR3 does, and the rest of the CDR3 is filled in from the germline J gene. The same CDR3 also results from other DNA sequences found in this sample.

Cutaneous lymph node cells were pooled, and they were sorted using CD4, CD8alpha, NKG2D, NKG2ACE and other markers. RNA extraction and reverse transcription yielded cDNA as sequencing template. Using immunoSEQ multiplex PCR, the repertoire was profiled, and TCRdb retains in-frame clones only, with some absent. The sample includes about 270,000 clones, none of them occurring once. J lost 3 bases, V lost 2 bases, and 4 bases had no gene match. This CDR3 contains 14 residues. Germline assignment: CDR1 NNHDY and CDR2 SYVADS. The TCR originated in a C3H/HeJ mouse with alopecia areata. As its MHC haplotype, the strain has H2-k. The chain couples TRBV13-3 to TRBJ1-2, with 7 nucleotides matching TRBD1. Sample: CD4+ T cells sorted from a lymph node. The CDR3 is CASSERGRDSDYTF. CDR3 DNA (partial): TGTGCCAGCAGTGAAAGGGGGCGGGACTCC.